This T cell receptor beta chain was documented in a study of T cell responses to AZD1222 COVID-19 vaccine (dated by TCRdb to about 2021). A note on the overall study: TCR sequencing covered 233 trial participants: roughly 200 given two doses of AZD1222 and around 26 given two doses of MenACWY control vaccine. Trial participants were enrolled by age into 18-55, 56-69 and 70-plus year subgroups, with roughly 160, 29 and 62 TCR-sequenced participants respectively.

The paper as a whole reports these results and caveats: A significant rise in spike-specific TCR breadth and depth was observed after two AZD1222 doses relative to day 0 and relative to MenACWY recipients. Reportedly, almost half of the unique spike-specific TCRs recognized epitopes lying outside the regions that are mutated in the B.1.351 and B.1.1.7 variants. Participants were mostly white British, with more females than males. The authors suggested clonal diversity may have been underestimated. The 56-69-year group was small, and its depth increase did not reach significance, likely because of low power. Because no day 14 peak-response samples were available, the repertoires could be characterized only after the peak T cell response. The vaccine-associated CD4 TCRs covered the entire spike protein, and the dominant responses fell in regions 160-218 and 743-854. Conclusions about previously exposed vaccinees are limited because only a handful of AZD1222 recipients were SARS-CoV-2 seropositive at baseline.

At the junction V is shortened by 5 bases and J by 3 bases; bases outside the gene matches: 5. The CDR3, from cysteine to phenylalanine, totals 14 residues. This entry keeps only the CDR3 DNA: 42 bases, framed from base 1. The germline V gene supplies CDR1 SGHTA and CDR2 FQGTGA. The CDR3 regions of human TCRbeta chains were analyzed by immunosequencing. Turning to the authors' computational methods: Repertoire TCRs were checked for matches against a reference library of SARS-CoV-2-specific TCRs that had been generated using the MIRA antigen-specificity platform. Breadth meant the fraction of unique TCRs that were SARS-CoV-2-associated, whereas depth meant the fraction of total T cells that were SARS-CoV-2-associated. Using the MIRA data, every spike-specific TCR was mapped to the spike region that the TCR reacted to and assigned to either a CD4 or a CD8 class. Log10-transformed breadth and depth values were compared by one-way ANOVA with Sidak's multiple comparisons tests. Sourced from immuneACCESS, this table was stored by TCRdb with only in-frame sequences that have V and J called. A share of the clones is absent; for the studies checked, an unresolved V gene accounts for under half, and the remainder has no known explanation. V and J calls and clone size are given by that table; D and trimming were obtained from the DNA. The sample table contains 33,000 or so clones; only one count was recorded for approximately 88% of them. The ten largest account for 14% of the sample.

With respect to this clone: Its antigen specificity is not known. No base-level quality is on record; no much larger clone is a single base apart.

The time point label, read with the paper, signifies: about 28 days (+/-7) after the second vaccine dose. AZD1222 recipients with second doses at about 4 weeks or about 12 weeks were pooled, because spike-specific TCR depth and breadth did not differ between schedules. The vaccinee samples were drawn from two UK trials, COV001 and COV002, one of which was a single-blind randomized controlled phase 2/3 trial testing AZD1222 (ChAdOx1 nCoV-19) in healthy adults. Trial participant PBMC samples were collected at day 0 and day 28 after the second dose for TCRbeta chain sequencing. This chain is built from TRBV7-3 and TRBJ2-7; TRBD1 agrees with 9 junctional bases. This specimen consisted of peripheral blood, obtained 28 days after the second AZD1222 dose. The TCR originated in an adult who received the AZD1222 COVID-19 vaccine. CDR3 reads: CASSPDRGSYEQYF. Here is the DNA: TGTGCCAGCAGCCCGGACAGGGGAAGCTACGAGCAGTACTTC.